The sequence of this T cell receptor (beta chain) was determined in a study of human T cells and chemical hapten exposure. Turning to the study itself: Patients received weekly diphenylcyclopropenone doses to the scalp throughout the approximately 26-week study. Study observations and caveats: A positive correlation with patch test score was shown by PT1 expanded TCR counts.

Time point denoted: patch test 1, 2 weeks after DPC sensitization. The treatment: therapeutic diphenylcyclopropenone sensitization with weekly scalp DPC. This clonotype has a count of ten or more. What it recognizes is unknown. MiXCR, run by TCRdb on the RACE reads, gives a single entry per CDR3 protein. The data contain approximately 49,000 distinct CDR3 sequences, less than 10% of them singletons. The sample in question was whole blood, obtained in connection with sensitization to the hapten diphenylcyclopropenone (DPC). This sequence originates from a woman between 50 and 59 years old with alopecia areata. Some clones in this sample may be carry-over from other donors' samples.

The CDR3: CASSPSDIYEQYF. For the CDR3, the DNA is TGTGCCAGCAGCCCCTCGGACATCTACGAGCAGTACTTC. This sequence joins TRBV5-5 and TRBJ2-7; perhaps TRBD1 as D (5 bases). Germline loops: CDR1 SGHKS, CDR2 YYEKEE (reference sequence). V was clipped by 4 bases and J by 3 bases, with 11 bases between them. CDR3 length: 13 amino acids. Full variable domain (outside the CDR3, taken from reference TRBV5-5 and TRBJ2-7): DAGVTQSPTHLIKTRGQQVTLRCSPISGHKSVSWYQQVLGQGPQFIFQYYEKEERGRGNFPDRFSARQFPNYSSELNVNALLLGDSALYLCASSPSDIYEQYFGPGTRLTVT.